This T cell receptor beta chain was captured by sequencing in a study of control samples from healthy donors and cancer patients. The ends were cut back, 5 bases at V and 3 bases at J, with 13 bases in the middle. Germline CDR1 SGHAT, CDR2 FQDESV (reference sequence). The CDR3 sequence is 15 residues long. Here immunoSEQ multiplex PCR was the method, and the copy in TCRdb shows in-frame clones only, minus some. The table includes 150,000 to 200,000 clones, about 90% detected once. Input material: blood. The genes are TRBV11-1 and TRBJ2-2; D perhaps matches TRBD1 (6 bases). The source of this sequence is a young man in good health. The CDR3 sequence: CASSPRDIDTGELFF. The CDR3 DNA follows: TGTGCCAGCAGCCCCCGGGACATCGACACCGGGGAGCTGTTTTTT.